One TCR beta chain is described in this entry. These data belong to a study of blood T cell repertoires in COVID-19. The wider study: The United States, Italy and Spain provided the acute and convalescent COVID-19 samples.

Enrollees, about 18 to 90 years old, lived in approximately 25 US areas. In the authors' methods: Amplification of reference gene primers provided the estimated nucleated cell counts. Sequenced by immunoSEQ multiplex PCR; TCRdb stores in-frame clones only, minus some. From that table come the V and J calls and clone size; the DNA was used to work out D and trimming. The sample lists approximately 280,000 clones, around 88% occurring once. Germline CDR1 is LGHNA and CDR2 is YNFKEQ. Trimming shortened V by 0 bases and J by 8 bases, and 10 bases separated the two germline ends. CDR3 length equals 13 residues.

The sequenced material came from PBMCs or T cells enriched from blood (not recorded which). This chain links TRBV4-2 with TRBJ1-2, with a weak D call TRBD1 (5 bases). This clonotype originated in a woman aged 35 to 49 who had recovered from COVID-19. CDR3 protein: CASSQDRVGGYTF. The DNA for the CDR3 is TGTGCCAGCAGCCAAGACAGGGTGGGGGGCTACACCTTC.